The T cell receptor beta chain under discussion was sequenced for a study of CD8+ T cells in alopecia areata. Following RNA extraction, reverse transcription yielded cDNA that acted as the sequencing template. The data were produced by immunoSEQ multiplex PCR, yet TCRdb's version contains in-frame clones alone and is incomplete. Of approximately 42,000 clones listed, around 71% were seen once; the top ten hold about a fifth. Treatment reported: oral pan-JAK inhibitor, 5-10 mg twice daily. CDR1 and CDR2 (germline): ENHRY, SYGVKD. This CDR3 has 13 residues. The ends were cut back, 6 bases at V and 9 bases at J, with 16 bases in the middle. This clone was recorded only once.

The V gene is TRBV10-3, the J gene TRBJ2-3; TRBD2 might be the D (6 bases). The specimen comprised CD8+ T cells sorted from blood, sampled at week 4, from a patient treated with tofacitinib. This clonotype was obtained from a human donor with alopecia areata. CDR3 DNA: TGTGCCATCAGCGCCGGGACTCCCTCCACGCAGTATTTT. This encodes CAISAGTPSTQYF.